The 26 T cell receptor beta chains below were found in one sample sequenced in a study of early T cells in non-severe SARS-CoV-2 infection. TCRdb reprocessed the 5' RACE reads via MiXCR and lists one record per CDR3 protein. The table has more than 55,000 distinct CDR3 sequences, roughly an eighth seen once. Sequencing was done on a sample of whole blood. These receptors came from an adult who was a healthcare worker with PCR-confirmed SARS-CoV-2 infection or an uninfected control (not recorded which).

Concerning this clonotype itself: This clone may be a read error of a much larger clone one base away. V gene TRBV4-2 combines with J gene TRBJ2-1; D not certain. The CDR3 has 14 residues. CDR1 LGHNA and CDR2 YNFKEQ come from the germline V gene. Trimming left V 4 bases short and J 2 bases short, with 9 bases between. The CDR3 sequence: CASSLDLTYNEQFF. The CDR3 region has the DNA TGTGCCAGCAGCCTAGATCTAACCTACAATGAGCAGTTCTTC.

There are a few counts of this clonotype. The rearrangement uses TRBV7-6 and TRBJ2-5; possibly TRBD1 for D (5 bases). This CDR3 has 14 residues. Trimming stripped 3 bases from V and 2 bases from J, with 10 bases between. Germline V gene sequence: CDR1 SGHVS, CDR2 FNYEAQ. The CDR3 coding sequence is TGTGCCAGCAGCTTTAGGGGCGGTCAAGAGACCCAGTACTTC. Protein sequence: CASSFRGGQETQYF.

This clonotype was counted only a few times. The V and J genes are TRBV30 and TRBJ1-1; D not certain. CDR1 GTSNPN and CDR2 SVGIG come from the germline V gene (reference sequence). The CDR3 is 14 residues long. Trimming removed 5 bases at V and 3 bases at J, with 16 bases between. The CDR3 loop reads CAWDRLTQYTEAFF. The DNA of the CDR3 is TGTGCCTGGGACCGTCTAACACAGTACACTGAAGCTTTCTTT.

V is TRBV11-2 and J is TRBJ2-1; D unresolved. The CDR3 has 13 residues. V lost 3 bases and J lost 10, with 13 bases in between. Germline CDR1 is SGHAT and CDR2 is FQNNGV. As DNA, the CDR3 is TGTGCCAGCAGCTTGGAAGGCGGCCGAGAGCAGTTCTTC. The encoded protein is CASSLEGGREQFF.

This clonotype has just a few counts. The chain is built from TRBV9 and TRBJ1-1; maybe TRBD1 (5 bases). Germline lookup yields CDR1 SGDLS and CDR2 YYNGEE. The V end lost 5 bases, the J end lost 5 bases, and 16 bases lay between the germline ends. The CDR3 totals 14 residues. The CDR3 nucleotides read TGTGCCAGCAGTGGGGACCCTCTCGGAACTGAAGCTTTCTTT. Translation: CASSGDPLGTEAFF.

This clonotype was seen a few times. The chain uses TRBV5-1 and TRBJ1-2; no firm D call. Germline values: CDR1 SGHRS, CDR2 YFSETQ. V was cut by 4 bases and J by 2 bases, with 6 bases left in between. The CDR3 is 12 residues long. The CDR3 bases are TGCGCCAGCAGCCCCTCCAACTATGGCTACACCTTC. It codes for CASSPSNYGYTF.

There are a few counts of this clonotype. This chain links TRBV11-2 with TRBJ2-1, with TRBD2 as a possible D gene (6 bases). V dropped 7 bases and J dropped 8 bases, with 18 bases sitting between them. Germline V gives CDR1 SGHAT, CDR2 FQNNGV. The CDR3 consists of 14 residues. The CDR3 here is CASTDGGRRDEQFF. The CDR3 DNA follows: TGTGCCAGCACCGACGGGGGAAGGAGGGATGAGCAGTTCTTC. Full variable domain (outside the CDR3, taken from reference TRBV11-2 and TRBJ2-1): EAGVAQSPRYKIIEKRQSVAFWCNPISGHATLYWYQQILGQGPKLLIQFQNNGVVDDSQLPKDRFSAERLKGVDSTLKIQPAKLEDSAVYLCASTDGGRRDEQFFGPGTRLTVL.

V gene TRBV12-3 or TRBV12-4 combines with J gene TRBJ1-5; 7 bases are shared with TRBD1. V shed 5 bases, J shed 6 bases, and the junction held 13 bases outside the gene matches. CDR3 length: 16 amino acids. The CDR3 is CASSPPDNRGTQPQHF. DNA of the CDR3: TGTGCCAGCAGTCCCCCCGATAACAGGGGCACTCAGCCCCAGCATTTT.

This clonotype has more than one count but fewer than ten. This sequence joins TRBV12-3 or TRBV12-4 and TRBJ2-5; 7 bases map to TRBD2. The V and J ends lost 3 bases and 5 bases, in that order; junction bases with no gene match: 9. The CDR3 is 15 amino acids. As DNA, the CDR3 is TGTGCCAGCAGTTTTCACCTCGGGGGGTCGGAGACCCAGTACTTC. It translates to CASSFHLGGSETQYF.

This chain uses TRBV5-1 with TRBJ1-1, with unresolved D. In germline, CDR1 is SGHRS, CDR2 YFSETQ. The CDR3 totals 13 residues. Between the trimmed V and J ends, which lost 4 bases and 4 bases, there was a span of 11 bases. The CDR3 here is CASSRPRGTEAFF. In DNA, the CDR3 is TGCGCCAGCAGCCGGCCCAGAGGCACTGAAGCTTTCTTT. Drawing the rest from reference TRBV5-1 and TRBJ1-1, the complete variable domain is KAGVTQTPRYLIKTRGQQVTLSCSPISGHRSVSWYQQTPGQGLQFLFEYFSETQRNKGNFPGRFSGRQFSNSRSEMNVSTLELGDSALYLCASSRPRGTEAFFGQGTRLTVV.

This clonotype was detected ten times or more. This chain connects TRBV5-1 to TRBJ1-6, with D possibly being TRBD1 (6 bases). The CDR3 is made up of 17 amino acids. Trimming took 7 bases from V and 4 from J, leaving 21 bases between them. In germline, CDR1 is SGHRS, CDR2 YFSETQ. The CDR3 loop reads CASHGGGADSYNSPLHF. The DNA for the CDR3 is TGCGCCAGCCACGGCGGGGGCGCAGATTCTTATAATTCACCCCTCCACTTT.

Only a few counts were recorded for this clonotype. The chain recombines TRBV20-1 with TRBJ1-2, with no clear D. The germline V and J ends were trimmed by 6 bases and 8 bases, with 13 bases remaining between them. Germline V gene sequence: CDR1 DFQATT, CDR2 SNEGSKA (reference sequence). CDR3 length equals 11 residues. The CDR3 is CSATALGGYTF. The DNA for the CDR3 is TGCAGTGCCACCGCCCTGGGAGGCTACACCTTC.

In this sample, this clonotype turned up many times. This chain connects TRBV20-1 to TRBJ2-1, with a weak D call TRBD2 (7 bases). The length of the CDR3 is 13 residues. Germline CDR1 DFQATT, CDR2 SNEGSKA (reference sequence). V was pared by 5 bases and J by 9 bases, with 17 bases between. CDR3 DNA sequence: TGCAGTGCTTGGCCGGGGGGCTCGGCTGAGCAGTTCTTC. This translates into CSAWPGGSAEQFF.

The V gene is TRBV6-2 or TRBV6-3, the J gene TRBJ2-1, with 11 bases aligning to TRBD2. This CDR3 has 16 amino acids. J was trimmed by 5 bases and V by 1 base; bases with no gene match: 4. CDR1 MNHEY and CDR2 SVGEGT come from the germline V gene. In nucleotides, the CDR3 is TGTGCCAGCAGTTACTGGCCTAGCGGGGGGAACAATGAGCAGTTCTTC. Residues: CASSYWPSGGNNEQFF.

This clonotype was recorded a few times. V and J are TRBV7-9 and TRBJ1-5; weak D call: TRBD1 (5 bases). Germline V gene data show CDR1 as SEHNR and CDR2 as FQNEAQ (reference sequence). This CDR3 region has 13 residues. Trimming took 6 bases from V and 6 from J, leaving 12 bases between them. The CDR3 loop reads CASSDIGAQPQHF. CDR3 bases: TGTGCCAGCAGTGATATAGGGGCTCAGCCCCAGCATTTT.

This sequence joins TRBV5-5 and TRBJ2-2, with a tentative D call TRBD2 (7 bases). The CDR3 consists of 16 residues. V lost 4 bases to trimming and J lost 3 bases, with 16 bases between them. Germline-derived CDR1 and CDR2 are SGHKS and YYEKEE (reference sequence). CDR3 in DNA: TGTGCCAGCAGCGCCCGTCCGGGGGGCTACACCGGGGAGCTGTTTTTT. Amino acid sequence: CASSARPGGYTGELFF.

This sequence joins TRBV20-1 and TRBJ1-2; D uncertain. The V gene's germline CDR1 is DFQATT and CDR2 SNEGSKA (reference sequence). The CDR3 has 13 amino acids. V was trimmed by 4 bases and J by 1 base, leaving 10 bases between them. CDR3 protein: CSAKAGINYGYTF. CDR3 coding DNA: TGCAGTGCTAAGGCCGGGATTAACTATGGCTACACCTTC.

The rearrangement uses TRBV5-1 and TRBJ1-1, with a possible D match to TRBD1 (5 bases). Trimming removed 1 base at V and 2 bases at J, with 12 bases between. Looked up from germline, CDR1 is SGHRS and CDR2 is YFSETQ. The length of the CDR3 is 15 residues. CDR3 nucleotide sequence: TGCGCCAGCAGCTTGCACCCGGGACTCAACACTGAAGCTTTCTTT. Amino acid sequence: CASSLHPGLNTEAFF.

V and J are TRBV4-3 and TRBJ1-2; TRBD1 might be the D (5 bases). Germline V lookup: CDR1 LGHNA, CDR2 YSLEER. This CDR3 spans 14 amino acids. Trimming took 4 bases from V and 2 from J, leaving 11 bases between them. The CDR3 here is CASSPTGGNYGYTF. For the CDR3, the DNA is TGCGCCAGCAGCCCCACTGGGGGGAACTATGGCTACACCTTC.

This rearrangement joins TRBV12-3 or TRBV12-4 to TRBJ1-4; D is uncertain. V lost 5 bases and J lost 0, with 7 bases in between. The CDR3 totals 14 residues. The CDR3 DNA follows: TGTGCCAGCAGTCCACAGACAACTAATGAAAAACTGTTTTTT. Amino acids: CASSPQTTNEKLFF.

The rearrangement uses TRBV3-1 and TRBJ2-3; D not certain. The CDR3 covers 12 residues. Trimming took 8 bases from V and 1 from J, leaving 7 bases between them. The germline V gene has CDR1 LGHDT and CDR2 YNNKEL (reference sequence). The CDR3 protein is CASAAGTDTQYF. CDR3 nucleotides: TGTGCCAGCGCGGCCGGCACAGATACGCAGTATTTT.

This clonotype occurred many times. The chain carries TRBV7-2 and TRBJ1-1; 7 nucleotides align to TRBD1. The junction had 8 bases not matched to a gene; V was cut back by 3 bases and J by 1 base. This CDR3 contains 16 residues. CDR1 and CDR2 from the germline V gene are SGHTA and FQGNSA. The CDR3 here is CASSFRQGVRNTEAFF. The CDR3 DNA reads TGTGCCAGCAGCTTTCGACAGGGTGTGAGGAACACTGAAGCTTTCTTT.

The chain recombines TRBV4-1 with TRBJ2-1; D call uncertain. Trimming took 4 bases from V and 5 from J, leaving 9 bases between them. Germline V gene data show CDR1 as MGHRA and CDR2 as YSYEKL. This CDR3 has 13 amino acids. The CDR3 DNA reads as TGCGCCAGCAGCCCCTCCGCCGACAATGAGCAGTTCTTC. This sequence encodes CASSPSADNEQFF.

This sequence joins TRBV7-2 and TRBJ1-2; no reliable D call. The V end lost 4 bases, the J end lost 4 bases, and 7 bases lay between the germline ends. CDR1 and CDR2 (germline): SGHTA, FQGNSA. The CDR3 covers 12 residues. This CDR3 reads CASSSTLYGYTF. The CDR3 DNA follows: TGTGCCAGCAGCTCCACTCTCTATGGCTACACCTTC.

The rearrangement uses TRBV29-1 and TRBJ2-7; 7 bases line up with TRBD1. Unmatched junction bases numbered 3, after V lost 2 bases and J lost 2 bases. Germline values: CDR1 SQVTM, CDR2 ANQGSEA. This CDR3 region has 13 residues. CDR3 loop: CSVERDSPYEQYF. The CDR3 DNA reads TGCAGCGTTGAACGGGACAGTCCCTACGAGCAGTACTTC.

This clonotype was observed at least ten times. The J gene is TRBJ2-7, the V gene TRBV7-8; D assignment may be TRBD1 or TRBD2 (5 bases each). CDR3 length equals 19 residues. Germline values: CDR1 SGHVS, CDR2 FQNEAQ. Trimming took 5 bases from V and 5 from J, leaving 31 bases between them. The CDR3 loop is CASSQGRGRSRTGGHEQYF. The CDR3, as DNA: TGTGCCAGCAGCCAGGGCCGGGGTAGAAGCCGCACTGGGGGTCACGAGCAGTACTTC.